The present entry profiles one T cell receptor beta chain with its context. It lacks a known antigen. No quality values exist for individual bases; no much larger clone is one base distant. The sample belongs to a study of blood T cells in healthy people across ages (dated by TCRdb to 2013 to 2016). With respect to the entire study: Template switching captured roughly one uniquely barcoded TCR beta cDNA molecule per two T cells in model experiments. Age-related changes in TCR beta repertoire diversity were measured in the study by deep sequencing normalized with unique cDNA molecular identifiers. The donors were split into four age groups: young (average about 15 years), middle-aged (39), aged (over 55) and long-lived (about 82). To avoid experimental bias, donors of different ages were spread randomly across the sequencing lanes. Using the same blood draw, the study looked at two additional independent replicas of 1 million unique cDNA reads for two donors, one aged 18 to 29 and the other aged 80 or older.

Overall study results and their limits: Since profiling was done on bulk unsorted PBMCs, naive and antigen-experienced compartments could not be conclusively compared. Donor CMV infection status was unknown, potentially confounding age-related changes in expanded clonotypes. The percentage of naive T cells measured by flow cytometry correlated strongly with observed TCR beta diversity. Estimates of total diversity from one million sequenced T cells were regarded as lower bounds and underestimates. Observed TCR beta diversity per million T cells fell roughly linearly with age, and a significant reduction was already apparent by age about 36. Compared with the aged group, the long-lived group had more naive CD4+ T cells, fewer expanded clones and increased TCR diversity, suggesting age selection.

The library was prepared using 5' RACE. Sequenced on an Illumina HiSeq 2500. A second PCR of about 7 to 12 cycles was performed with a sample-barcoded 5' primer and a J-beta primer mix. A template-switch 5' adaptor carrying 12 random nucleotides introduced a unique molecular identifier onto each TCR beta cDNA molecule. Each sample yielded at least 2.5 million CDR3-containing paired-end reads. First-strand cDNA was synthesized from all RNA with the Mint cDNA synthesis kit, primed by a TRBC-specific oligonucleotide. Following uracil-DNA glycosylase treatment, all cDNA underwent a first 18-cycle PCR with the universal primers M1SS and BC2_uni_R. In the authors' own workflow: For normalization, 1 million high-quality reads were randomly selected from each sample, with every read carrying a distinct molecular identifier. Reads with shared molecular identifiers were discarded instead of being binned into consensus sequences. CDR3 identification, clonotype clustering and error correction used MiTCR with a Q25 quality threshold and the strictest error-elimination algorithm. A nonparametric unseen species model with Euler transformation was used to estimate lower-bound total TCR beta diversity. Using fastp at Q25 and MiXCR, TCRdb reprocessed the public reads and kept productive beta chains. When rows share a CDR3 protein, they turn into one entry using the most common DNA and genes. TCRdb assigned the V and J calls; the authors' analysis was not used. For this sample there are 700,000 to 800,000 distinct CDR3 sequences; approximately 39% appear just once. The ten top clones hold 20% to 25% of the sample.

The donors were roughly 38 Caucasian individuals from Russia, aged roughly 6 to 100 years, who were systemically healthy. Each donor gave roughly 9.5 milliliters of peripheral blood, collected into EDTA-treated Vacutainer tubes. Ficoll-Paque density-gradient centrifugation was used to isolate PBMCs, with at least 6.5 million per sample. Total RNA was extracted from PBMCs with Trizol reagent, with at least 5 micrograms obtained per sample. For every donor, flow cytometry on a PBMC aliquot measured the percentage of naive CD45RAhigh/CD27high T cells. The CDR3 covers 14 residues, taking in both the cysteine and the phenylalanine. Here the CDR3 DNA is all that survives: 42 bases in frame from base 1. The junction carries 16 bases between V and J, which are trimmed by 5 bases and 3 bases respectively. The germline V gene encodes CDR1 SQVTM and CDR2 ANQGSEA.

The sample taken for sequencing was blood. The rearranged segments are TRBV29-1 and TRBJ2-5; the D gene is unclear. This TCR derives from a woman aged 55-69 years in good health. The nucleotides are TGCAGCGTTTTGCTCACTCGGACCAAAGAGACCCAGTACTTC. Translated, this is CSVLLTRTKETQYF.